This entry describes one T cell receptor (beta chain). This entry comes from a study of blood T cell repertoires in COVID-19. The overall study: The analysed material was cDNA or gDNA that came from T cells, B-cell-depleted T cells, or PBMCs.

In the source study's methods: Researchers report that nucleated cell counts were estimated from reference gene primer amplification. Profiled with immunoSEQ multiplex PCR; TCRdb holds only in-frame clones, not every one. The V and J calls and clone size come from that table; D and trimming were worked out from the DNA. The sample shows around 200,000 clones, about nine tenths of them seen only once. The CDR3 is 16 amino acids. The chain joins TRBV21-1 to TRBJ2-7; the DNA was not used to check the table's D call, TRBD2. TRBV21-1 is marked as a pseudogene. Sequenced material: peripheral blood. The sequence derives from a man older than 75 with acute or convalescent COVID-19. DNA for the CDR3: TGTGCCAGCAGCAAAGTTAGGCGGGAGTCTGGATACGAGCAGTACGTC. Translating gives CASSKVRRESGYEQYV.